This T cell receptor (beta chain) is from a study of CD8+CD57+ T cells in acquired aplastic anemia. An expansion of CD8+CD57+ cells by flow cytometry had been shown in patients chosen for sequencing. About this clonotype itself: Germline is not matched at one junction end, which may reflect a read error.

The study profiled TCR beta VDJ and CDR3 using genomic DNA as template. TCRdb redid the calling of the reads with MiXCR, one entry per CDR3 protein. The data show approximately 200,000 distinct CDR3 sequences, around 49% seen once. The CDR3 sequence is 15 residues long. CDR1 and CDR2 from the germline V gene are MGHDK and SYGVNS. J is TRBJ2-3 and V is TRBV25-1, with TRBD2 matching 8 bases. The sequenced sample consisted of sorted CD4+, CD8+, or CD8+CD57+ T cells (not recorded which) from PBMCs. The TCR sequence derives from a human donor with aplastic anemia. DNA for the CDR3: TGTGCCAACAGTGCCATGCGGGGGGGCACAGATACGCAGTATTTT. As protein: CANSAMRGGTDTQYF.